This is a list of T cell receptor beta chains from one sample in a study of T cell clones after liver transplantation. TCRdb keeps only in-frame clones here, not all; method: immunoSEQ multiplex PCR. The table lists tens of thousands of clones, about 70% of them singletons. The sequences come from CD4+ T cells from blood, collected at the approximately 16-month timepoint. These receptors were taken from a human patient who received a liver transplant. Certain T cells may be donor cells from the graft. Both conserved end residues are trimmed from each CDR3.

>TRBV6-1
ASTIERNYGYT
>TRBV5-1
ASSLSSPTDTQY
>TRBV30
AWARTGSSYEQY
>TRBV5-1
ASRGQGSEAF
>TRBV6-1
ASSVDIGFNQPQH
>TRBV6-1
ASTGSSGANVLT
>TRBV21-1
ASSPSLGSEPTLSTDTQY
>TRBV14
ASSQNGQGQSPLH
>TRBV19
ASSRGGTGNTIY
>TRBV7-8
ASSPNRVGGNTIY
>TRBV28
ASRAGVDYGYT
>TRBV19
ASSRQPFGQATGELF
>TRBV7-2
ASSLGGQGETQY
>TRBV28
ASRAGDQPQH
>TRBV5-1
ASSLGQGPDTQY
>TRBV28
ASSPAHGGGNIQY
>TRBV19
ASSPHIAGHYNEQF
>TRBV19
ASSPFNYGYT
>TRBV5-6
ASSPGTGLPQETQY
>TRBV27
ASNDRDRGALGYGYT
>TRBV5-1
ASSLAASGRYTGELF
>TRBV27
ASSLVGELF
>TRBV6-5
ASSYAGGQGNTIY
>TRBV18
ASSLQGGANVLT
>TRBV5-1
ASSFGQETQY
>TRBV5-1
ASSAYGTGAGELF
>TRBV19
ASSTSSAYQHGYT
>TRBV9
ASSVQGDAKNIQY
>TRBV18
ASSWETNQPQH
>TRBV4-2
ASSQDPGGIYEQY
>TRBV29-1
SAEDRDEQY
>TRBV7-2
ASSRDRPVPTDTQY
>TRBV7-8
ASSRDRNTGELF
>TRBV18
ASSVENQPQH
>TRBV25-1
AIHRPTENTEAF
>TRBV19
ASRRTSGGFQETQY
>TRBV23-1
ASSLPVGENYGYT
>TRBV6-5
ASSKGLAGGETQY
>TRBV7-2
ASSLLARHTDTQY
>TRBV11-3
ASSFRASSTDTQY